This T cell receptor (beta chain) was recovered during a study of blood T cells in healthy people across ages (dated by TCRdb to the mid-2010s). About the investigation overall: Template switching captured roughly one uniquely barcoded TCR beta cDNA molecule per two T cells in model experiments. Age-related changes in TCR beta repertoire diversity were measured in the study by deep sequencing normalized with unique cDNA molecular identifiers. Four age groups were formed from the donors: young (average approximately 17 years), middle-aged (roughly 38), aged (about 68) and long-lived (around 82). To avoid experimental bias, donors of different ages were randomly spread across the sequencing lanes. The study analyzed two additional independent replicas of 1 million unique cDNA reads from the same blood draw for two donors, one aged 18 to 29 and one aged 80 or older.

Results the study describes overall, beyond this receptor: There was a strong correlation between observed TCR beta diversity and the percentage of naive T cells measured by flow cytometry. Because the CMV infection status of the donors was unknown, age-related changes in expanded clonotypes may potentially have been confounded. Estimates of total diversity based on one million sequenced T cells were regarded as lower bounds and as underestimates. The long-lived group showed more naive CD4+ T cells, fewer expanded clones and increased TCR diversity than the aged group, suggesting age selection. Since profiling was done on bulk unsorted PBMCs, naive and antigen-experienced compartments could not be conclusively compared. Observed TCR beta diversity per million T cells fell roughly linearly with age, and a significant reduction was already apparent by age approximately 41.

Spanning cysteine to phenylalanine, the CDR3 consists of 15 amino acids. Only the CDR3 DNA stays, 45 bases, in frame from base 1. V was cut back by 0 bases and J by 0 bases, leaving a gap of 8 bases between them. The germline V gene (reference sequence) yields LGHDT for CDR1 and YNNKEL for CDR2. Turning to this clonotype: What this receptor recognizes is not known. The input lacks base qualities; no much larger clone sits a single base away.

To prepare the library, 5' RACE was applied. Sequenced using an Illumina HiSeq 2500. A second PCR of roughly 6 to 12 cycles was run with a J-beta primer mix and a sample-barcoded 5' primer. A unique molecular identifier was introduced onto each TCR beta cDNA molecule by a template-switch 5' adaptor carrying 12 random nucleotides. Each sample yielded at least 2.5 million CDR3-containing paired-end reads. First-strand cDNA was synthesized from all RNA with the Mint cDNA synthesis kit, primed by a TRBC-specific oligonucleotide. Following uracil-DNA glycosylase treatment, a first 18-cycle PCR with universal primers M1SS and BC2_uni_R was performed on all cDNA. On the study's bioinformatics: Normalization of each sample was performed by random selection of 1 million high-quality reads, each carrying a distinct molecular identifier. Instead of being binned into consensus sequences, reads that shared molecular identifiers were thrown out. CDR3 identification, clonotype clustering and error correction used MiTCR with a Q25 quality threshold and the strictest error-elimination algorithm. Lower-bound total TCR beta diversity was estimated with a nonparametric unseen species model using Euler transformation. TCRdb reanalyzed the raw reads on its own, using fastp at Q25 for trimming and MiXCR for clone calling, and kept in-frame beta chains. Rows merge per CDR3 protein into single entries with the most common DNA and genes. The V and J calls come from TCRdb's annotation, not from the publication. The sample has about 1.5 million distinct CDR3 sequences on record, 42% of them singletons. The ten largest clones add up to 7% to 9.5% of the sample.

The 39 donors, aged roughly 6 to 95 years, were systemically healthy Caucasian individuals from Russia. Each donor gave 8 to 10 milliliters of peripheral blood, drawn into EDTA-treated Vacutainer tubes. Ficoll-Paque density-gradient centrifugation was used to isolate PBMCs, with at least 6.5 million per sample. Total RNA, at least 5 micrograms per sample, was extracted from PBMCs with Trizol reagent. Naive CD45RAhigh/CD27high T cell percentages were measured by flow cytometry on a PBMC aliquot from every donor. Recombination connected TRBV3-1 to TRBJ2-5; no D gene call is confident. The clonotype comes from a woman between 18 and 30 years old in good health. Sample: blood. CDR3 reads: CASSQDTDHQETQYF. The DNA sequence is given as TGTGCCAGCAGCCAAGATACGGACCACCAAGAGACCCAGTACTTC.